A selection of T cell receptor beta chains follows, all from one sample in a study of T-cell memory formation after mild COVID-19. TCRdb reprocessed the 5' RACE reads with MiXCR, giving one entry per CDR3 protein. The data contain 550,000 to 700,000 distinct CDR3 sequences, roughly 18% of them singletons. Specimen: PBMCs or a T cell subset sorted from them (not recorded which). Receptor source: an adult woman who had mild COVID-19 (a few samples of this study predate the infection). Cell type and time point are not known. The CDR3 runs from the conserved cysteine through the conserved F or W. A D gene is named only where the DNA matches it firmly. Clone size appears in some rows only: once, few, many, or a class for an expanded clone.

>TRBV7-9|few|TRBJ1-4|TRBD1
CASSLEGALATNEKLFF
TGTGCCAGCAGCTTAGAGGGGGCTCTAGCAACTAATGAAAAACTGTTTTTT
>TRBV20-1|many|TRBJ1-5|-
CSARIGLNSNQPQHF
TGCAGTGCTAGAATCGGACTTAATAGCAATCAGCCCCAGCATTTT
>TRBV25-1|few|TRBJ1-2|TRBD1
CASSESLGQVGSGGYTF
TGTGCCAGCAGTGAATCCCTGGGACAGGTGGGATCAGGAGGCTACACCTTC
>TRBV7-8|-|TRBJ2-5|TRBD1
CASSTKRTGGAPFFETQYF
TGTGCCAGCAGCACAAAGAGGACAGGGGGCGCCCCGTTTTTCGAGACCCAGTACTTC
>TRBV12-3/TRBV12-4|many|TRBJ2-2|TRBD2
CASSLPRSGRPFAGELFF
TGTGCCAGCAGCCTCCCTCGCAGCGGGAGGCCGTTCGCCGGGGAGCTGTTTTTT
>TRBV7-8|few|TRBJ2-2|-
CASSLTGGHSTGELFF
TGTGCCAGCAGCTTAACCGGGGGGCATAGTACCGGGGAGCTGTTTTTT
>TRBV20-1|-|TRBJ2-1|TRBD1
CSATQGSSYNEQFF
TGCAGTGCAACACAGGGGAGCTCCTACAATGAGCAGTTCTTC
>TRBV19|few|TRBJ2-7|-
CASSVQGLPYEQYF
TGTGCCAGTAGTGTTCAGGGGCTACCTTACGAGCAGTACTTC
>TRBV6-4|-|TRBJ2-4|-
CASNVAGNIQYF
TGTGCCAGCAATGTGGCTGGGAACATTCAGTACTTC
>TRBV2|-|TRBJ2-6|TRBD1
CATRTGGFSGANVLTF
TGTGCCACCCGGACAGGGGGATTCTCTGGGGCCAACGTCCTGACTTTC
>TRBV15|few|TRBJ2-6|-
CATTLGRELSGANVLTF
TGTGCCACCACCCTTGGAAGGGAACTCTCTGGGGCCAACGTCCTGACTTTC
>TRBV12-3/TRBV12-4|-|TRBJ2-7|TRBD2
CASSLGVAGELYF
TGTGCCAGCAGTTTGGGGGTAGCGGGGGAATTGTACTTC
>TRBV5-1|-|TRBJ2-7|-
CASSPGLSESYEQYF
TGCGCCAGCAGCCCCGGACTCTCCGAGTCCTACGAGCAGTACTTC
>TRBV12-3/TRBV12-4|-|TRBJ2-3|-
CASSILGPYTDTQYF
TGTGCCAGTTCCATCCTGGGACCCTACACAGATACGCAGTATTTT
>TRBV7-9|many|TRBJ2-1|-
CASSLEGRNEQFF
TGTGCCAGCAGCTTAGAAGGACGGAATGAGCAGTTCTTC
>TRBV3-1|-|TRBJ2-5|-
CASSREQGGPRTQYF
TGTGCCAGCAGCCGCGAACAGGGAGGGCCAAGGACCCAGTACTTC
>TRBV29-1|many|TRBJ2-7|-
CSVEEIPYEQYF
TGCAGCGTTGAAGAAATACCCTACGAGCAGTACTTC
>TRBV5-1|many|TRBJ2-6|-
CASSLDSGANVLTF
TGCGCCAGCAGCTTGGACTCTGGGGCCAACGTCCTGACTTTC